This entry describes one T cell receptor beta chain. This CDR3 has 16 residues. V was pared by 2 bases and J by 6 bases, with 18 bases between. Germline values: CDR1 SGHAT, CDR2 FQNNGV. The data derive from a study of read filtering for tumor transcriptome and immune sequencing. Overall study: Transcriptome libraries were built from DNase-treated RNA.

This library used 300 to 500 ng RNA and molecular barcoded adaptors spanning alpha/delta and beta/gamma chains. TCRdb analysed the reads with MiXCR anew, one entry per CDR3 protein. Of approximately 59,000 distinct CDR3 sequences listed, 10% to 15% are singletons. Input material: a population of CD138-negative cells sorted from bone marrow. The clonotype comes from a donor aged 40 or over with multiple myeloma. The V gene is TRBV11-2, the J gene TRBJ2-3; D may be TRBD1 (6 bases). In nucleotides, the CDR3 is TGTGCCAGCAGCTTAACCAGGGGCAGTCAAACTGATACGCAGTATTTT. As protein: CASSLTRGSQTDTQYF.